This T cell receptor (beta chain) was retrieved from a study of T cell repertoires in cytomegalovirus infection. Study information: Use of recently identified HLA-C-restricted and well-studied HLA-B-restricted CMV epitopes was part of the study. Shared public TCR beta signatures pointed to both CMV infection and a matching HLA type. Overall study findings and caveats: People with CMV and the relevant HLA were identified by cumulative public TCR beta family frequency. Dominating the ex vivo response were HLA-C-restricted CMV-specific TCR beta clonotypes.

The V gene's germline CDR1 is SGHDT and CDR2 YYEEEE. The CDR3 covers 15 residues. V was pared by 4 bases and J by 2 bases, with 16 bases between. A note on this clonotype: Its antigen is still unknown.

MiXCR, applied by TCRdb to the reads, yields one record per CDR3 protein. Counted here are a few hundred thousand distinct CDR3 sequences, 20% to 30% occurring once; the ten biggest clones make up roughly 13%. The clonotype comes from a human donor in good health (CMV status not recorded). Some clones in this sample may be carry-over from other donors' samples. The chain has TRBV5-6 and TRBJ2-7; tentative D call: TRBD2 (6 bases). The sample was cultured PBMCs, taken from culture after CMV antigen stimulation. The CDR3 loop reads CASSGSYRGTYEQYF. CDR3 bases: TGTGCCAGCAGCGGAAGCTACCGGGGGACCTACGAGCAGTACTTC. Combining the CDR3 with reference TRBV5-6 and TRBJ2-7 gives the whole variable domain DAGVTQSPTHLIKTRGQQVTLRCSPKSGHDTVSWYQQALGQGPQFIFQYYEEEERQRGNFPDRFSGHQFPNYSSELNVNALLLGDSALYLCASSGSYRGTYEQYFGPGTRLTVT.